These 21 T cell receptor beta chains were sequenced from one sample in a study of blood T cell repertoires in COVID-19. Here immunoSEQ multiplex PCR was the method, and the copy in TCRdb shows in-frame clones only, minus some. The table includes around 260,000 clones, 75% to 95% detected once. Sequencing was done on a sample of peripheral blood. The receptors were sampled from a young adult with COVID-19, enrolled during active disease.

The chain employs TRBV2 and TRBJ1-4; 10 positions agree with TRBD1. Germline loops: CDR1 SNHLY, CDR2 FYNNEI. After removal of 6 bases from V and 5 bases from J, the junction contained 3 bases not matched to a gene. The CDR3 is 14 residues long. Written as DNA, the CDR3 is TGTGCCAGCAGGCGGACAGGGGGAAATGAAAAACTGTTTTTT. This encodes CASRRTGGNEKLFF.

The chain combines TRBV7-2 with TRBJ2-3; TRBD2 matches at 10 bases. Germline CDR1 is SGHTA and CDR2 is FQGNSA. Trimming removed 5 bases from V and 2 bases from J; junction bases left unmatched: 7. The CDR3 has 16 residues. The CDR3: CASSRRLAGVTDTQYF. The CDR3 DNA is TGTGCCAGCAGCCGTCGGCTAGCGGGAGTCACAGATACGCAGTATTTT.

The J gene is TRBJ2-1, the V gene TRBV6-2 or TRBV6-3; 9 nucleotides line up with TRBD2. The V gene's germline CDR1 is MNHEY and CDR2 SVGEGT. V trimming: 4 bases; J trimming: 5 bases; junction bases outside the gene matches: 18. This CDR3 is built from 19 residues. For the CDR3, the DNA is TGTGCCAGCAGTTCCGAACGAGACCTGAGGAGCGGGAGGAACAATGAGCAGTTCTTC. Its translation is CASSSERDLRSGRNNEQFF.

V and J are TRBV5-6 and TRBJ1-4, with 7 bases that match TRBD1. The germline CDR1 and CDR2 sequences are SGHDT and YYEEEE. This CDR3 has 16 amino acids. V was pared by 0 bases and J by 7 bases, with 9 bases of the junction left unmatched. As DNA, the CDR3 is TGTGCCAGCAGCTTGGCCGGAGACAGGGTGGGTGAAAAACTGTTTTTT. Translating gives CASSLAGDRVGEKLFF.

This chain uses TRBV6-1 with TRBJ2-3, with TRBD2 as a possible D gene (6 bases). Trimming stripped 3 bases from V and 6 bases from J, with 13 bases between. The CDR3 runs to 14 residues. CDR1 and CDR2 (germline): MNHNS, SASEGT. The CDR3 DNA reads TGTGCCAGCAGTGACCCCGGCCGGGGGGATACGCAGTATTTT. Translation: CASSDPGRGDTQYF.

The chain joins TRBV5-4 to TRBJ2-5; possibly TRBD1 for D (5 bases). V lost 4 bases and J lost 0, with 10 bases in between. This CDR3 region has 14 residues. From germline, CDR1 is SGHNT and CDR2 YYREEE (reference sequence). CDR3 sequence: CASSHRTNQETQYF. DNA for the CDR3: TGTGCCAGCAGCCACAGGACCAACCAAGAGACCCAGTACTTC.

A remark on this clone: The junction departs from germline at one end; a sequencing error may be responsible. This chain links TRBV7-7 with TRBJ2-1; 14 bases match TRBD2. Germline CDR1 SSHAT, CDR2 FNYEAQ (reference sequence). The CDR3 is 16 amino acids. CDR3 sequence: CASSHGLAGGYNEQFF. CDR3 nucleotide sequence: TGTGCTAGCAGCCACGGACTAGCGGGAGGTTACAATGAGCAGTTCTTC. Combining the CDR3 with reference TRBV7-7 and TRBJ2-1 gives the whole variable domain GAGVSQSPRYKVTKRGQDVTLRCDPISSHATLYWYQQALGQGPEFLTYFNYEAQPDKSGLPSDRFSAERPEGSISTLTIQRTEQRDSAMYRCASSHGLAGGYNEQFFGPGTRLTVL.

As concerns this clone: Different DNA sequences within this sample yield the same CDR3. CDR3: CASSQGLAGGNEQFF. In DNA form, the CDR3 reads TGCGCCAGCAGCCAGGGACTAGCGGGAGGCAATGAGCAGTTCTTC. J is TRBJ2-1 and V is TRBV5-1, with 15 bases identical to TRBD2. The trim removed 4 bases at V and 6 bases at J, leaving 2 bases unmatched. The CDR3 runs 15 residues. Germline V gene sequence: CDR1 SGHRS, CDR2 YFSETQ.

The chain is built from TRBV18 and TRBJ1-1, with a weak D call TRBD1 (6 bases). The CDR3 sequence is 15 residues long. Trimming pared 3 bases from V and 2 bases from J, leaving 13 bases between. CDR1 and CDR2 from the germline V gene are KGHSH and LQKENI. This chain's CDR3 is CASSPVGGPNTEAFF. In nucleotides, the CDR3 is TGTGCCAGCTCACCTGTCGGGGGGCCCAACACTGAAGCTTTCTTT.

The chain employs TRBV7-2 and TRBJ2-5; D unclear. CDR3 length: 12 residues. Germline V gene data show CDR1 as SGHTA and CDR2 as FQGNSA. V dropped 2 bases and J dropped 5 bases, with 6 bases sitting between them. CDR3 nucleotides: TGTGCCAGCAGCTTATATCGGGAGACCCAGTACTTC. Its protein product is CASSLYRETQYF.

V usage is TRBV24-1 and J usage is TRBJ2-2; TRBD2 matches 8 bases. V shed 5 bases, J shed 5 bases, and the junction held 12 bases outside the gene matches. The CDR3 has 17 residues. Germline V gene data show CDR1 as KGHDR and CDR2 as SFDVKD. This CDR3 reads CATSGPSGSGRTGELFF. In DNA form, the CDR3 reads TGTGCCACCAGTGGACCAAGCGGGAGCGGTCGGACCGGGGAGCTGTTTTTT.

The chain uses TRBV24-1 and TRBJ1-5; D not certain. The germline CDR1 and CDR2 sequences are KGHDR and SFDVKD. The CDR3 consists of 15 residues. V was clipped by 2 bases and J by 3 bases, with 10 bases between them. The CDR3 bases are TGTGCCACCAGTGATTCGCAACTGCTCAATCAGCCCCAGCATTTT. This sequence encodes CATSDSQLLNQPQHF.

The genes are TRBV6-2 or TRBV6-3 and TRBJ1-4, with 8 nucleotides matching TRBD1. Per the germline V gene, CDR1 is MNHEY and CDR2 is SVGEGT. CDR3 length: 15 residues. The J segment lost 7 bases and the V segment lost 5 bases, leaving 9 bases of the junction unmatched. The CDR3 region is CASSPGQGVGEKLFF. CDR3 in DNA: TGTGCCAGCAGTCCAGGACAGGGTGTGGGTGAAAAACTGTTTTTT.

This chain connects TRBV27 to TRBJ2-7; tentative D call: TRBD2 (6 bases). Trimming took off 5 bases at V and 0 bases at J, with 11 bases between the two ends. The CDR3 runs to 14 residues. Germline V lookup: CDR1 MNHEY, CDR2 SMNVEV (reference sequence). CDR3 residues: CASSTAGPSYEQYF. The DNA of the CDR3 is TGTGCCAGCAGTACCGCGGGACCCTCCTACGAGCAGTACTTC.

In this sample, this clone turned up a few times. This sequence joins TRBV5-4 and TRBJ2-2; 9 bases are shared with TRBD2. CDR1 is SGHNT and CDR2 is YYREEE in the germline V gene (reference sequence). The CDR3 length is 16 residues. With V trimmed by 4 bases and J by 5 bases, 9 bases remained unmatched. In nucleotides, the CDR3 is TGTGCCAGCAGCCCTACCGGCGGGAGGGTTACCGGGGAGCTGTTTTTT. Its translation is CASSPTGGRVTGELFF.

The V and J genes are TRBV6-5 and TRBJ1-5, with 10 nucleotides matching TRBD1. The CDR3 runs to 15 residues. Germline V gene lookup returns CDR1 MNHEY and CDR2 SVGAGI. With V trimmed by 7 bases and J by 5 bases, 8 bases remained unmatched. CDR3 sequence (DNA): TGTGCCAGCACCCCGGGACAGGGGCCTTATCAGCCCCAGCATTTT. This codes for CASTPGQGPYQPQHF.

This clone was counted once. This sequence joins TRBV6-5 and TRBJ2-1; 7 positions agree with TRBD1. V dropped 0 bases and J dropped 7; count of bases not matched to a gene: 0. The germline V gene encodes CDR1 MNHEY and CDR2 SVGAGI. The CDR3 contains 13 residues. The CDR3 sequence is CASSYSTGNEQFF. The CDR3 bases are TGTGCCAGCAGTTACTCGACAGGGAATGAGCAGTTCTTC.

This sequence joins TRBV21-1 and TRBJ1-2. TRBV21-1 is recorded as a pseudogene. CDR3 length: 14 amino acids. The CDR3: CASRIYRGSYGYTF. As DNA, the CDR3 is TGTGCCAGCCGTATCTACCGGGGAAGCTATGGCTACACCTTC.

This clone was seen only once. The chain recombines TRBV21-1 with TRBJ1-5; the DNA was not compared with TRBD1, the D call given in the table. TRBV21-1 constitutes a pseudogene. The CDR3 covers 15 residues. The CDR3 here is CASSKGGRANQPQHF. The CDR3 DNA sequence: TGTGCCAGCAGCAAAGGAGGCAGGGCGAATCAGCCCCAGCATTTT.

The chain links TRBV6-5 to TRBJ2-3, with TRBD2 matching 11 bases. The V segment lost 4 bases and the J segment 5 bases; nucleotides outside the gene matches: 8. From germline, CDR1 is MNHEY and CDR2 SVGAGI. The length of the CDR3 is 16 residues. The CDR3 DNA follows: TGTGCCAGCAGTTTATTTCTAGCGGGAGGTGTAGATACGCAGTATTTT. It specifies CASSLFLAGGVDTQYF.

The sample holds one count of this clone. This chain uses TRBV28 with TRBJ2-7; 8 bases match TRBD1. The junction had 1 base not matched to a gene; V was cut back by 2 bases and J by 1 base. This CDR3 spans 14 amino acids. Germline CDR1 reads MDHEN; CDR2 reads SYDVKM. CDR3: CASSLDRGSYEQYF. In DNA, the CDR3 is TGTGCCAGCAGTTTAGACAGGGGATCCTACGAGCAGTACTTC.